This TCR beta chain comes out of a study of beta chain features in type 1 diabetes. CDR1 and CDR2 (germline): SGHAT, FQNNGV. Trimming took off 7 bases at V and 5 bases at J, with 11 bases between the two ends. This CDR3 comprises 13 residues. General observations from the study: In all four CD4+ subsets, TCRB CDR3 length was significantly, moderately reduced in type 1 diabetes.

This clone was recorded a few times. The antigen remains unidentified. Investigators reverse transcribed all isolated RNA, so they sequenced expressed TCRB transcripts. This table comes from immunoSEQ multiplex PCR, and its TCRdb copy is limited to in-frame clones, with some not included. The sample includes around 260,000 clones, 20% to 25% of them seen just once. Sequenced input: naive CD4+ T cells from blood. The genes are TRBV11-2 and TRBJ2-2; the D gene is possibly TRBD1 (6 bases). The origin of this receptor is a woman in her twenties or thirties with type 1 diabetes. The CDR3 DNA reads as TGTGCCAGCAACCCACAGGGTACCGGGGAGCTGTTTTTT. Its translation: CASNPQGTGELFF.